This T cell receptor (beta chain) originates from a study of blood T cell repertoires in COVID-19. Overall study: COVID-19 samples from acute and convalescent phases originated in the United States, Italy and Spain.

In its sample, this clone was seen once. The study drew participants aged about 18 to 95 years from 20 to 30 US areas. Cohorts were assigned according to the clinical history that participants reported. Original processing methods: It was from reference gene primer amplification that nucleated cell counts were estimated. The method was immunoSEQ multiplex PCR; TCRdb's version includes in-frame clones alone and lacks a portion of them. The DNA was the basis for D and trimming; V, J and clone size are from that table. Of approximately 180,000 clones in the sample, 70% to 85% were seen once. This CDR3 is built from 15 residues. Per the germline V gene, CDR1 is MNHNS and CDR2 is SASEGT. V was trimmed by 1 base and J by 1 base, leaving 10 bases between them.

The chain couples TRBV6-1 to TRBJ1-1; D gene unclear. The source material was PBMCs or T cells enriched from blood (not recorded which). The sequence was obtained from a woman aged 45-65 years who had recovered from COVID-19. The CDR3 DNA is TGTGCCAGCAGTGAAGGCCGGGGTCAGAACACTGAAGCTTTCTTT. Its translation: CASSEGRGQNTEAFF.